The clone carrying this TCR beta chain was seen more than once but under ten times. The sample comes from a study of blood T cell repertoires in COVID-19. Across the study: Acute and convalescent COVID-19 samples came from the United States, Italy and Spain.

TCRdb's table, derived via immunoSEQ multiplex PCR, lists solely in-frame clones and lacks some. This sample yields hundreds of thousands of clones, of which around 85% are seen a single time; around 3.4% belongs to the top ten. Germline CDR1 is SGDLS and CDR2 is YYNGEE. The CDR3 contains 17 residues. The V segment lost 2 bases and the J segment 0 bases; nucleotides outside the gene matches: 8. The sequencing sample was made of peripheral blood. The gene calls are TRBV9 and TRBJ1-3; 7 nucleotides agree with TRBD1. This TCR was recovered from a woman aged 18 to 35 with acute or convalescent COVID-19. The CDR3 region has the DNA TGTGCCAGCAGCGTGGGCTTTCAGGGGGGCTCTGGAAACACCATATATTTT. It is translated as CASSVGFQGGSGNTIYF.